This note documents a single TCR beta chain sequence. The target antigen is unknown. The data belong to a study of CXCR3-negative and CXCR3-positive naive CD8 T cells. Study outcomes and limitations: Naive CXCR3-positive and CXCR3-negative cells shared similar TRBV-TRBJ usage, unlike memory cells. Comparison of naive cells showed more hydrophobic TRB CDR3s in CXCR3-positive than in CXCR3-negative naive cells. Naive subsets did not differ in surface CD5, and TRB CDR3 properties served to infer TCR strength.

Germline V gene data show CDR1 as SNHLY and CDR2 as FYNNEI. This CDR3 contains 16 residues. Researchers prepared the TRB cDNA libraries using 5' RACE with UMI labels. TCRdb re-called the 5' RACE reads; every CDR3 protein appears as one record, without DNA. The data show some 150,000 distinct CDR3 sequences, and the top ten clones hold approximately 0.4%. The chain couples TRBV2 to TRBJ1-6; TCRdb designates TRBD1, a call that cannot be tested without DNA. The sequence derives from a human donor in good health. Some clones in this sample may be carry-over from other donors' samples. Sequenced input: naive CXCR3+ CD8+ T cells from blood. As to subset: CD45RO-CCR7+CD27+CD95- naive CD8+ T cells expressing CXCR3 (TNR3+). Here the CDR3 reads CASSTDRGEYNSPLHF.